This TCR beta chain is drawn from a study of read filtering for tumor transcriptome and immune sequencing (TCRdb year 2020). Broadly, across the study: The cohort had around 16 male and 14 female patients with a mean age of around 70 years, ranging from roughly 45 to 80. Under revised international staging, about eight patients fell into R-ISS I, more than 15 into R-ISS II and roughly 7 into R-ISS III. After DNase treatment, whole-transcriptome libraries were prepared with the TruSeq RNA Access Library Prep Kit. Per sample, about 4.05 to 10.27 million TCR-region mapped reads were obtained with IR-seq, compared with only roughly 85 to 1273 with RNA-seq. Using the same bone marrow samples, the study compared TCR repertoires obtained by targeted immune repertoire sequencing with those obtained by bulk whole-transcriptome sequencing. A main aim was a read-filtering strategy for immune repertoire data, specifically whether clonotypes supported by a single read should be removed.

This clonotype occurred many times. Its binding antigen is unknown. The input lacks base qualities; no much larger clone sits a single base away. Bone marrow was sampled from every patient at the time of active disease. Isolation of bone marrow mononuclear cells was performed by Ficoll-Hypaque density gradient centrifugation. CD138-negative cells were obtained by negative selection after labeling with CD138 magnetic microbeads on a MACS separator, removing myeloma plasma cells. Purity of the isolated cells was checked by flow cytometry on an Attune NxT using CD138 antibodies. TRIzol reagent was used to extract total RNA, and a NanoDrop spectrophotometer was used to quantify the extracted RNA. For each patient, the CD138-negative bone marrow sample underwent paired RNA-seq and IR-seq. Sequences DFQATT (CDR1) and SNEGSKA (CDR2) are obtained from the germline V gene (reference sequence). The CDR3 covers 14 residues, taking in both the cysteine and the phenylalanine. Of all the DNA, just the CDR3 is kept, 42 bases in frame from base 1. V drops 5 bases and J drops 0 bases, leaving 13 bases in between.

Points the paper makes about the study in general: Rather than purified T cells, the sorted CD138-negative fraction was a mixed bone marrow immune population. When single-read clonotypes were removed, the proportions of shared clonotypes in IR-seq and RNA-seq correlated more strongly. In IR-seq, roughly four fifths of clonotypes but 3.5% to 4% of total reads were represented by single-read clonotypes, whereas in RNA-seq, 74.6% of clonotypes and more than 35% of reads were represented by single-read clonotypes. Compared with RNA-seq, IR-seq captured clonotypes at much greater depth and more reliably, and a smaller IR-seq throughput was enough to identify most of the shared clonotypes.

TCR libraries were constructed from about 400 ng RNA using the Immunoverse kit, and molecular barcoded adaptors covering alpha/delta and beta/gamma chains were employed. The same RNA used for transcriptome sequencing was used for TCR library preparation. Sequencing of the TCR libraries was done on an Illumina HiSeq 4000 with 2 x 150 cycles. The source study handled its data this way. With MiXCR, TCR reads were aligned to human V, D, J and C references and assembled into CDR3 clonotypes, with quality filtering and error correction included. Clonotype counts and gene usage diversity were analyzed with the tcR package in R. For inspection of raw mapping reads, RNA-seq reads were mapped by STAR aligner version 2.5.3a onto GRCh37 of the human genome. To test how sequencing depth affected the clonotypes detected, IR-seq fastq files were randomly downsampled with Seqtk 1.3. TCRdb reworked the public reads: Q25 trimming with fastp, MiXCR clone assembly, productive beta chains retained. Records with the same CDR3 protein are collapsed into one entry carrying the most frequent genes and DNA. What appears here as the V and J calls and clone size reflects TCRdb's work, not the paper's. The sample table shows 94,000 or so distinct CDR3 sequences, and roughly an eighth are seen once. 14% to 15% of the sample is held by the ten biggest clonotypes.

The chain couples TRBV20-1 to TRBJ1-1; the D gene is possibly TRBD1, with 5 bases matching. The TCR sequence derives from a donor aged 40 or older with multiple myeloma. Sequencing was done on a sample of a population of CD138-negative cells sorted from bone marrow. Sample cell subset or site, as interpreted from the label and publication: bone marrow mononuclear cells depleted of CD138+ plasma/myeloma cells by negative magnetic selection. The DNA sequence follows: TGCAGTGCTGTCCCCGGGACGGTGAACACTGAAGCTTTCTTT. Its translation reads: CSAVPGTVNTEAFF.